What follows are 23 T cell receptor beta chains derived from one specimen sequenced in a study of T cell changes during pregnancy in multiple sclerosis. TCRdb keeps only in-frame clones here, not all; method: immunoSEQ multiplex PCR. The table records 70,000 to 85,000 clones, around 92% of them present only once. The material sequenced was peripheral blood, taken before pregnancy. These receptors all come from a female donor with multiple sclerosis, enrolled in a pregnancy study.

The V gene is TRBV29-1, the J gene TRBJ2-1; 7 bases map to TRBD1. This CDR3 region has 15 residues. The V gene's germline CDR1 is SQVTM and CDR2 ANQGSEA. Germline trimming cut 7 bases from V and 4 bases from J; bases unmatched to any gene: 13. The CDR3 sequence: CSAAHLDRTYNEQFF. The CDR3 DNA reads TGCAGCGCCGCGCACCTGGACAGGACGTACAATGAGCAGTTCTTC.

J is TRBJ1-1 and V is TRBV30; D perhaps matches TRBD1 (5 bases). CDR1 is GTSNPN, CDR2 SVGIG, per germline (reference sequence). The CDR3 consists of 13 residues. Trimming removed 2 bases at V and 4 bases at J, with 11 bases between. CDR3 coding DNA: TGTGCCTGGAGTATTGGGGGGAGCACTGAAGCTTTCTTT. This sequence encodes CAWSIGGSTEAFF.

The genes are TRBV7-9 and TRBJ2-1, with 7 bases lining up with TRBD1. The CDR3 runs to 16 residues. The V segment lost 3 bases and the J segment 4 bases; nucleotides outside the gene matches: 9. The germline V gene has CDR1 SEHNR and CDR2 FQNEAQ (reference sequence). CDR3 nucleotide sequence: TGTGCCAGCAGCTTCGGCCCGGGACAGCAATACAATGAGCAGTTCTTC. Translation: CASSFGPGQQYNEQFF.

The chain couples TRBV27 to TRBJ2-3; 7 bases agree with TRBD1. The CDR3 has 15 residues. Germline loops: CDR1 MNHEY, CDR2 SMNVEV (reference sequence). J gave up 6 bases and V 5 bases, and 11 bases lay outside the gene matches. The CDR3 reads CASSGTDPRWDTQYF. The CDR3 DNA follows: TGTGCCAGCAGTGGGACAGACCCCCGTTGGGATACGCAGTATTTT.

The rearrangement uses TRBV27 and TRBJ2-1; TRBD2 matches 11 bases. The germline gives CDR1 MNHEY, CDR2 SMNVEV (reference sequence). Trimming removed 7 bases from V and 5 bases from J; junction bases left unmatched: 19. This CDR3 comprises 19 residues. The CDR3 region has the DNA TGTGCCAGCACCTGTGGGACTAGCGGACCCGTATTGAGCGACAATGAGCAGTTCTTC. Its translation is CASTCGTSGPVLSDNEQFF.

This clone was recorded only once. The chain joins TRBV5-1 to TRBJ2-5; perhaps TRBD2 as D (6 bases). CDR3 length: 18 amino acids. V shed 2 bases and J shed 5 bases, with 25 bases lying between them. Germline V CDR1 and CDR2: SGHRS, YFSETQ. The CDR3 loop is CASSLVFRRDAVSETQYF. For the CDR3, the DNA is TGCGCCAGCAGCTTAGTATTTCGGCGGGACGCGGTTTCGGAGACCCAGTACTTC.

The chain recombines TRBV5-5 with TRBJ2-7; D is undetermined. V shed 0 bases and J shed 0 bases, with 7 bases lying between them. Germline V CDR1 and CDR2: SGHKS, YYEKEE (reference sequence). This CDR3 region has 14 residues. The CDR3 sequence is CASSLDWSSYEQYF. CDR3 nucleotide sequence: TGTGCCAGCAGCTTGGACTGGAGCTCCTACGAGCAGTACTTC.

Comments on this clone: Germline is not matched at one junction end, which may reflect a read error. The chain employs TRBV7-7 and TRBJ2-7; TRBD2 matches 8 bases. CDR3 length equals 15 residues. Per the germline V gene, CDR1 is SSHAT and CDR2 is FNYEAQ (reference sequence). CDR3 coding DNA: TGTGCTAGCAGCTTATCGGATAGCGGGACCTACGAGCAGTACTTC. This encodes CASSLSDSGTYEQYF.

V is TRBV15 and J is TRBJ2-4; 11 nucleotides match TRBD1. In germline, CDR1 is LNHNV, CDR2 YYDKDF (reference sequence). Losses at the gene ends were 5 bases for V and 6 bases for J; bases not matched to a gene: 6. This CDR3 has 15 amino acids. CDR3 coding DNA: TGTGCCACCAGCCCAGCCGGGACAGGGGGAAACATTCAGTACTTC. This sequence encodes CATSPAGTGGNIQYF.

DNA for the CDR3: TGCGCCAGCAGCCCGGGGGGTCCGTACCAAGAGACCCAGTACTTC. Encoded protein: CASSPGGPYQETQYF. The chain has TRBV5-1 and TRBJ2-5, with 7 bases aligning to TRBD2. The CDR3 runs to 15 residues. The V and J ends lost 4 bases and 0 bases, in that order; junction bases with no gene match: 6. Germline CDR1 is SGHRS and CDR2 is YFSETQ.

The J gene is TRBJ2-5, the V gene TRBV5-1; 7 positions agree with TRBD2. Germline lookup yields CDR1 SGHRS and CDR2 YFSETQ. CDR3 length equals 16 residues. The V segment lost 4 bases and the J segment 5 bases; nucleotides outside the gene matches: 14. Written as DNA, the CDR3 is TGCGCCAGCAGCCAAAGCGGGATCGGAAAGGGGGAGACCCAGTACTTC. Residues: CASSQSGIGKGETQYF.

V and J are TRBV10-2 and TRBJ2-7; TRBD1 agrees at 9 bases. This CDR3 is 14 amino acids long. Trimming at V came to 8 bases and at J to 3 bases, leaving 8 bases not matched to a gene. Germline loops: CDR1 WSHSY, CDR2 SAAADI. CDR3 sequence: CASRRTGDGYEQYF. The CDR3, as DNA: TGCGCCAGCCGAAGGACAGGGGATGGCTACGAGCAGTACTTC.

The chain recombines TRBV11-3 with TRBJ2-1; maybe TRBD2 (5 bases). Germline CDR1 reads SGHNT; CDR2 reads YENEEA. This CDR3 region has 15 residues. V lost 1 base and J 9 bases, leaving 16 bases between the germline ends. CDR3 sequence (DNA): TGTGCCAGCAGCTTAGGGGAGATTGGGTACGGTGAGCAGTTCTTC. It is translated as CASSLGEIGYGEQFF. The complete variable domain, with remaining parts taken from reference TRBV11-3 and TRBJ2-1, reads EAGVVQSPRYKIIEKKQPVAFWCNPISGHNTLYWYLQNLGQGPELLIRYENEEAVDDSQLPKDRFSAERLKGVDSTLKIQPAELGDSAVYLCASSLGEIGYGEQFFGPGTRLTVL.

V gene TRBV5-6 combines with J gene TRBJ1-2, with D possibly matching TRBD1 (5 bases). Germline loops: CDR1 SGHDT, CDR2 YYEEEE. There are 12 residues in the CDR3. With 7 bases removed from V and 5 bases from J, the gap between germline ends came to 12 bases. CDR3 nucleotides: TGTGCCAGCTCTCCCCAGGGATATGGCTACACCTTC. Its protein is CASSPQGYGYTF.

This clone showed up just once. The V call is TRBV5-1, the J call TRBJ2-1; 7 bases line up with TRBD2. Germline trimming cut 0 bases from V and 3 bases from J; bases unmatched to any gene: 9. The CDR3 is 17 residues long. Germline lookup yields CDR1 SGHRS and CDR2 YFSETQ. This chain's CDR3 is CASSLELGGSFYNEQFF. The DNA for the CDR3 is TGCGCCAGCAGCTTGGAGTTGGGCGGGAGCTTCTACAATGAGCAGTTCTTC.

The gene calls are TRBV19 and TRBJ2-1; D might be TRBD2 (6 bases). CDR1 is LNHDA, CDR2 SQIVND, per germline (reference sequence). The CDR3 runs 15 residues. Trimming took 3 bases from V and 3 from J, leaving 12 bases between them. CDR3 DNA sequence: TGTGCCAGTAGTATTAGGGGAGGACACTACAATGAGCAGTTCTTC. Translation: CASSIRGGHYNEQFF.

The rearrangement uses TRBV6-1 and TRBJ2-1, with D possibly being TRBD2 (5 bases). With 0 bases removed from V and 7 bases from J, the gap between germline ends came to 13 bases. The CDR3 runs to 15 residues. Germline V gene sequence: CDR1 MNHNS, CDR2 SASEGT. This chain's CDR3 is CASSEALQTGNEQFF. The CDR3 DNA reads as TGTGCCAGCAGTGAAGCGCTTCAGACGGGGAATGAGCAGTTCTTC.

The chain employs TRBV28 and TRBJ2-1; 8 bases map to TRBD2. This CDR3 contains 14 residues. V trimming: 11 bases; J trimming: 2 bases; junction bases outside the gene matches: 8. Germline loops: CDR1 MDHEN, CDR2 SYDVKM. The CDR3 bases are TGTGCCTCCTACTCGGGGGGGACCTACAATGAGCAGTTCTTC. It specifies CASYSGGTYNEQFF.

The V and J genes are TRBV6-5 and TRBJ1-3; a possible D gene is TRBD1 (6 bases). Trimming left V 6 bases short and J 4 bases short, with 13 bases between. The CDR3 contains 14 residues. The germline V gene has CDR1 MNHEY and CDR2 SVGAGI. The CDR3, as DNA: TGTGCCAGCAGCCGAGGGGGTCCCGGAAACACCATATATTTT. Amino acid sequence: CASSRGGPGNTIYF.

This sequence joins TRBV27 and TRBJ2-1, with a weak D call TRBD1 (5 bases). This CDR3 is built from 15 residues. Trimming took off 5 bases at V and 1 base at J, with 12 bases between the two ends. Germline V gene sequence: CDR1 MNHEY, CDR2 SMNVEV (reference sequence). CDR3 region: CASSRTLRSYNEQFF. The CDR3 nucleotides read TGTGCCAGCAGTAGGACATTACGGTCCTACAATGAGCAGTTCTTC.

The V and J genes are TRBV19 and TRBJ1-2; no clear D gene. CDR3 length equals 13 residues. V lost 3 bases to trimming and J lost 4 bases, with 9 bases between them. The germline V gene has CDR1 LNHDA and CDR2 SQIVND (reference sequence). The CDR3 loop is CASSIGSGYGYTF. The CDR3 DNA sequence: TGTGCCAGTAGTATTGGGTCAGGCTATGGCTACACCTTC.

This clone was seen just once. The chain links TRBV5-1 to TRBJ2-7, with TRBD2 matching over 7 bases. Germline V gene lookup returns CDR1 SGHRS and CDR2 YFSETQ. This CDR3 is built from 16 residues. With 1 base clipped from V and 2 bases from J, the junction kept 9 bases outside the gene matches. The CDR3 is CASSLLGSGATYEQYF. CDR3 sequence (DNA): TGCGCCAGCAGCTTGTTAGGAAGCGGGGCTACCTACGAGCAGTACTTC.

The rearrangement joins TRBV28 to TRBJ2-7; TRBD2 matches at 9 bases. After removal of 5 bases from V and 4 bases from J, the junction contained 12 bases not matched to a gene. The CDR3 covers 16 residues. Germline V lookup: CDR1 MDHEN, CDR2 SYDVKM. Written as DNA, the CDR3 is TGTGCCAGCAGTGCATCGGCGGGAGGGGGGGGATACGAGCAGTACTTC. As protein: CASSASAGGGGYEQYF.